This TCR beta chain was found in a study of T cell changes during pregnancy in multiple sclerosis. V was clipped by 8 bases and J by 5 bases, with 17 bases between them. This CDR3 comprises 14 residues. Germline CDR1 is SNHLY and CDR2 is FYNNEI. The method was immunoSEQ multiplex PCR; TCRdb's version includes in-frame clones alone and lacks a portion of them. The sample lists about 38,000 clones; about nine tenths were seen once. The V and J genes are TRBV2 and TRBJ2-3, with a possible D match to TRBD2 (5 bases). This specimen was CD4+ T cells from peripheral blood mononuclear cells, taken in the third trimester of pregnancy. The origin of this receptor is a female donor in good health, enrolled as a control in a pregnancy study. The DNA of the CDR3 is TGTGCCAGCTTATCTAGCCGGGCGATAGATACGCAGTATTTT. Protein sequence: CASLSSRAIDTQYF.